These 14 T cell receptor beta chains originate from one sample sequenced in a study of shared clonotypes between healthy human individuals. The assay was immunoSEQ multiplex PCR, and TCRdb's table has in-frame clones only and misses some. Here the sample spans around 640,000 clones, about 96% being singletons. Terminally differentiated effector memory CD45RA+ cells were left out of the naive CD8 fraction, which was CD45RO-negative and positively selected for CCR7. The sequenced sample consisted of naive CD8+ T cells sorted from blood. Receptor source: a young woman in good health.

A remark on this clone: Other DNA sequences of this sample code for an identical CDR3. V and J are TRBV5-3 and TRBJ1-5; D unresolved. TRBV5-3 is an open reading frame, and its role is uncertain. V was trimmed by 4 bases and J by 3 bases, leaving 8 bases between them. The length of the CDR3 is 13 residues. The DNA for the CDR3 is TGTGCCAGAAGCCTGGGCTTCAATCAGCCCCAGCATTTT. It codes for CARSLGFNQPQHF.

The V gene is TRBV29-1, the J gene TRBJ2-7; 7 nucleotides match TRBD1. The V gene end was trimmed by 3 bases and the J gene end by 4 bases; junction bases not matched to a gene: 15. This CDR3 region has 16 residues. Germline V gene data show CDR1 as SQVTM and CDR2 as ANQGSEA. Here the CDR3 reads CSVEEIRPGTAYEQYF. CDR3 DNA sequence: TGCAGCGTTGAGGAAATTCGGCCCGGGACAGCTTACGAGCAGTACTTC.

V is TRBV29-1 and J is TRBJ2-1; D not certain. Germline values: CDR1 SQVTM, CDR2 ANQGSEA. The length of the CDR3 is 14 residues. V was shortened by 0 bases and J by 3 bases, with 9 bases between the two germline ends. CDR3 nucleotides: TGCAGCGTTGAAGATCGCGTCTTCTACAATGAGCAGTTCTTC. Encoded protein: CSVEDRVFYNEQFF.

The J gene is TRBJ2-7, the V gene TRBV10-3; D might be TRBD1 (5 bases). Trimming removed 7 bases from V and 2 bases from J, with 21 bases in between. Germline V gene lookup returns CDR1 ENHRY and CDR2 SYGVKD. The CDR3 runs 16 residues. The CDR3 sequence is CAITTSREGVAYEQYF. As DNA, the CDR3 is TGTGCCATCACTACGAGTCGAGAAGGGGTAGCCTACGAGCAGTACTTC.

CDR3 amino acids: CASSMGTGGFGEQFF. In DNA, the CDR3 is TGTGCCAGTAGTATGGGGACAGGGGGCTTTGGGGAGCAGTTCTTC. This chain joins TRBV19 and TRBJ2-1; 12 bases map to TRBD1. This CDR3 region has 15 residues. Germline trimming cut 3 bases from V and 10 bases from J; bases unmatched to any gene: 7. Germline CDR1 and CDR2: LNHDA and SQIVND (reference sequence). The variable domain in full, with the rest retrieved from reference TRBV19 and TRBJ2-1, is DGGITQSPKYLFRKEGQNVTLSCEQNLNHDAMYWYRQDPGQGLRLIYYSQIVNDFQKGDIAEGYSVSREKKESFPLTVTSAQKNPTAFYLCASSMGTGGFGEQFFGPGTRLTVL.

In the case of this clone: Other DNA variants within this sample encode the same CDR3. V usage is TRBV28 and J usage is TRBJ1-1; D possibly corresponds to TRBD1 (5 bases). This CDR3 is 13 amino acids long. CDR1 and CDR2 (germline): MDHEN, SYDVKM. With 2 bases removed from V and 1 base from J, the gap between germline ends came to 5 bases. CDR3 coding DNA: TGTGCCAGCAGTTTACAGGGGAACACTGAAGCTTTCTTT. This codes for CASSLQGNTEAFF. The whole variable domain, remainder taken from reference TRBV28 and TRBJ1-1, is DVKVTQSSRYLVKRTGEKVFLECVQDMDHENMFWYRQDPGLGLRLIYFSYDVKMKEKGDIPEGYSVSREKKERFSLILESASTNQTSMYLCASSLQGNTEAFFGQGTRLTVV.

The rearrangement joins TRBV7-6 to TRBJ2-5; 10 nucleotides align to TRBD1. The CDR3 covers 16 residues. Losses at the gene ends were 5 bases for V and 5 bases for J; bases not matched to a gene: 11. CDR1 SGHVS and CDR2 FNYEAQ come from the germline V gene. The CDR3 bases are TGTGCCAGCAGCCCCCGGGGGACAGGGGTACGGGAGACCCAGTACTTC. Its protein product is CASSPRGTGVRETQYF.

This chain links TRBV10-3 with TRBJ2-5, with D possibly being TRBD2 (5 bases). The V end was cut by 6 bases, the J end by 7 bases, with 15 bases between. This CDR3 spans 13 amino acids. Germline CDR1 and CDR2: ENHRY and SYGVKD. The CDR3 spells CAIRPGLEGTQYF. The CDR3 DNA follows: TGTGCCATCAGACCCGGGCTAGAGGGGACCCAGTACTTC.

About this clone itself: Other nucleotide sequences in the sample specify the same CDR3. CDR3 in DNA: TGTGCCAGCAGTACAAACACCGGGGAGCTGTTTTTT. It is translated as CASSTNTGELFF. The chain couples TRBV27 to TRBJ2-2; D ambiguous. There are 12 residues in the CDR3. Germline values: CDR1 MNHEY, CDR2 SMNVEV (reference sequence). Trimming removed 5 bases at V and 2 bases at J, with 3 bases between.

This clone was counted once. The chain recombines TRBV19 with TRBJ2-2, with TRBD2 as a possible D gene (5 bases). The V end lost 10 bases, the J end lost 7 bases, and 19 bases lay between the germline ends. Germline CDR1 is LNHDA and CDR2 is SQIVND (reference sequence). The CDR3 is 14 residues long. CDR3 sequence: CATRYGGSVGELFF. DNA of the CDR3: TGTGCCACCCGATACGGCGGGTCGGTCGGGGAGCTGTTTTTT.

This chain uses TRBV11-2 with TRBJ2-1, with 10 bases lining up with TRBD2. Germline CDR1 and CDR2: SGHAT and FQNNGV. V shed 5 bases and J 5 bases; nucleotides not matched to a gene: 6. This CDR3 has 15 residues. The CDR3 loop is CASSLTSGTNNEQFF. In nucleotides, the CDR3 is TGTGCCAGCAGCCTTACTAGCGGGACTAACAATGAGCAGTTCTTC.

The chain has TRBV13 and TRBJ2-3; D is ambiguous. The germline gives CDR1 PRHDT, CDR2 FYEKMQ (reference sequence). CDR3 length equals 12 residues. The germline V and J ends were trimmed by 2 bases and 9 bases, with 9 bases remaining between them. This CDR3 is CASSLIGNTQYF. DNA for the CDR3: TGTGCCAGCAGCTTAATAGGGAACACGCAGTATTTT.

Turning to this clone: This sample also contains other DNA sequences that code for the same CDR3. This chain connects TRBV27 to TRBJ2-1; D unclear. V lost 3 bases and J lost 2, with 8 bases in between. Germline-derived CDR1 and CDR2 are MNHEY and SMNVEV (reference sequence). The CDR3 is 14 amino acids. The CDR3 DNA sequence: TGTGCCAGCAGTTTCGGCGGAACCTACAATGAGCAGTTCTTC. Translation gives CASSFGGTYNEQFF.

The rearrangement uses TRBV7-9 and TRBJ2-3; 7 bases line up with TRBD2. The CDR3 runs 18 residues. Germline lookup yields CDR1 SEHNR and CDR2 FQNEAQ (reference sequence). Trimming removed 4 bases from V and 0 bases from J; junction bases left unmatched: 13. The CDR3 is CASSSLLGEGRSTDTQYF. The CDR3 nucleotides are TGTGCCAGCAGCTCCCTTCTAGGGGAGGGCCGGAGCACAGATACGCAGTATTTT.